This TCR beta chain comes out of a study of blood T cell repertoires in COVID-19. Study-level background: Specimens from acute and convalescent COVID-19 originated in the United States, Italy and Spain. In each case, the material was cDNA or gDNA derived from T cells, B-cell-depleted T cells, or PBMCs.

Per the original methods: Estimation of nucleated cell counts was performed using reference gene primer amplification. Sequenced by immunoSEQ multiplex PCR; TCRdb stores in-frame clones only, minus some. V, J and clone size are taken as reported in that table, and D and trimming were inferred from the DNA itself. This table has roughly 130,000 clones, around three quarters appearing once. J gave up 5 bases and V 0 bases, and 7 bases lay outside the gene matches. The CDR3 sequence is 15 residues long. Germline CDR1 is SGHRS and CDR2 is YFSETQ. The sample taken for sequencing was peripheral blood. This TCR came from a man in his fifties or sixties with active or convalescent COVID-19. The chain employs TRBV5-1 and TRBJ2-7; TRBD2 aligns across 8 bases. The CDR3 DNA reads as TGCGCCAGCAGCTTGGTGCCGGGGACTAGTAACGAGCAGTACTTC. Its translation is CASSLVPGTSNEQYF.